These 29 T cell receptor beta chains came from one sample sequenced in a study of T cell responses to AZD1222 COVID-19 vaccine. TCRdb's table, derived via immunoSEQ multiplex PCR, lists solely in-frame clones and lacks some. The data contain some 150,000 clones, approximately 91% of them singletons. The starting material was peripheral blood, obtained 28 days after the second AZD1222 dose. The receptors here all came from an adult who received the AZD1222 COVID-19 vaccine.

The chain carries TRBV6-2 or TRBV6-3 and TRBJ2-7, with D possibly TRBD2 on 6 matching bases. Trimming removed 3 bases at V and 2 bases at J, with 11 bases between. CDR1 and CDR2 from the germline V gene are MNHEY and SVGEGT. The CDR3 length is 14 residues. CDR3 coding DNA: TGTGCCAGCAGTTATGTCGGGGGTGCCTACGAGCAGTACTTC. Its protein is CASSYVGGAYEQYF.

V and J are TRBV6-5 and TRBJ1-5, with D tentatively TRBD1 (5 bases). CDR3 length: 15 amino acids. The V end was cut by 0 bases, the J end by 1 base, with 7 bases between. Germline values: CDR1 MNHEY, CDR2 SVGAGI. The CDR3 reads CASSYSGESNQPQHF. The DNA for the CDR3 is TGTGCCAGCAGTTACTCAGGGGAGAGCAATCAGCCCCAGCATTTT.

CDR3 amino acids: CASSQGENQPQHF. CDR3 nucleotides: TGCGCCAGCAGCCAAGGAGAGAATCAGCCCCAGCATTTT. The chain combines TRBV4-1 with TRBJ1-5; D gene uncertain. The germline V and J ends were trimmed by 1 base and 4 bases, with 5 bases remaining between them. From germline, CDR1 is MGHRA and CDR2 YSYEKL. The CDR3 runs to 13 residues.

This clone was seen once. The J gene is TRBJ2-2, the V gene TRBV3-1 (or the pseudogene TRBV3-2), with 10 positions matching TRBD2. CDR1 and CDR2 from the germline V gene are LGHDT and YNNKEL (reference sequence). The CDR3 extends over 16 amino acids. J gave up 6 bases and V 0 bases, and 4 bases lay outside the gene matches. In nucleotides, the CDR3 is TGTGCCAGCAGCCAAGATTCTAGCGGGGGCCCCGGGGAGCTGTTTTTT. This sequence encodes CASSQDSSGGPGELFF.

This chain uses TRBV9 with TRBJ2-3; 11 bases match TRBD2. The J segment lost 6 bases and the V segment lost 7 bases, leaving 7 bases of the junction unmatched. Germline lookup yields CDR1 SGDLS and CDR2 YYNGEE. This CDR3 comprises 14 residues. Here the CDR3 DNA reads TGTGCCAGCTCTGTAACTAGCGGGGGTGATACGCAGTATTTT. Encoded protein: CASSVTSGGDTQYF.

This chain connects TRBV25-1 to TRBJ1-1; D perhaps matches TRBD1 (5 bases). The germline V gene has CDR1 MGHDK and CDR2 SYGVNS. Trimming cost V 5 bases and J 0 bases, with 13 bases left between them. The CDR3 is 15 amino acids. The CDR3 loop reads CASSTLDTLNTEAFF. The CDR3 DNA follows: TGTGCCAGCAGTACCCTGGACACCTTGAACACTGAAGCTTTCTTT.

The gene calls are TRBV6-5 and TRBJ2-3; D gene unclear. The V end was cut by 6 bases, the J end by 8 bases, with 24 bases between. The CDR3 loop spans 16 amino acids. Germline CDR1 is MNHEY and CDR2 is SVGAGI. CDR3 loop: CASSYRPTDGFATQYF. CDR3 nucleotides: TGTGCCAGCAGCTACCGGCCCACGGACGGTTTTGCTACGCAGTATTTT.

This clone appeared a single time. The identical CDR3 is also encoded by other nucleotide sequences in the sample. The chain carries TRBV27 and TRBJ2-1, with D possibly being TRBD1 (6 bases). Trimming took 8 bases from V and 3 from J, leaving 11 bases between them. Germline V gene lookup returns CDR1 MNHEY and CDR2 SMNVEV (reference sequence). CDR3 length: 13 amino acids. The CDR3 DNA reads TGTGCCAGCTCCCTGGACAGCTACAATGAGCAGTTCTTC. This encodes CASSLDSYNEQFF.

The chain is built from TRBV27 and TRBJ1-4, with TRBD1 as a possible D gene (6 bases). The V end lost 2 bases, the J end lost 7 bases, and 14 bases lay between the germline ends. Germline V lookup: CDR1 MNHEY, CDR2 SMNVEV (reference sequence). This CDR3 has 15 amino acids. CDR3 loop: CASSLRTAKGEKLFF. The CDR3 nucleotides are TGTGCCAGCAGTTTAAGGACAGCCAAGGGTGAAAAACTGTTTTTT.

The V gene is TRBV7-9, the J gene TRBJ1-2; D is undetermined. The CDR3 contains 12 residues. V lost 5 bases and J 3 bases, leaving 7 bases between the germline ends. Germline V gene sequence: CDR1 SEHNR, CDR2 FQNEAQ (reference sequence). CDR3 loop: CASSPQDYGYTF. The CDR3 DNA reads TGTGCCAGCAGCCCCCAGGACTATGGCTACACCTTC.

This rearrangement joins TRBV5-1 to TRBJ2-2; possible D gene TRBD1, 5 bases. Between the trimmed V and J ends, which lost 0 bases and 7 bases, there was a span of 10 bases. Germline V CDR1 and CDR2: SGHRS, YFSETQ. The CDR3 contains 14 residues. CDR3 DNA: TGCGCCAGCAGCTTGGAAGGGGCCGGCGGGGAGCTGTTTTTT. Translated: CASSLEGAGGELFF.

The V and J genes are TRBV9 and TRBJ2-3, with 8 bases matching TRBD2. From germline, CDR1 is SGDLS and CDR2 YYNGEE. The CDR3 sequence is 17 residues long. V shed 3 bases and J 6 bases; nucleotides not matched to a gene: 15. DNA of the CDR3: TGTGCCAGCAGCGGCCGGAGGCTAGCGGGTGTCGGGGATACGCAGTATTTT. It yields the protein CASSGRRLAGVGDTQYF.

The chain joins TRBV3-1 (or the pseudogene TRBV3-2) to TRBJ2-5; D call uncertain. In germline, CDR1 is LGHDT, CDR2 YNNKEL (reference sequence). V was pared by 1 base and J by 4 bases, with 10 bases between. The CDR3 spans 14 residues. CDR3 DNA: TGTGCCAGCAGCCAAGCGGTGCTCGGAGAGACCCAGTACTTC. Its protein product is CASSQAVLGETQYF.

This clone was seen a few times. The rearrangement joins TRBV27 to TRBJ2-1; 7 positions match TRBD2. The CDR3 consists of 13 residues. With V trimmed by 5 bases and J by 12 bases, 10 bases remained unmatched. Germline V gene data show CDR1 as MNHEY and CDR2 as SMNVEV (reference sequence). In nucleotides, the CDR3 is TGTGCCAGCAGTCCGGGGACCACGGGAGGGCAGTTCTTC. It specifies CASSPGTTGGQFF.

The chain recombines TRBV2 with TRBJ1-4, with 10 positions matching TRBD1. The CDR3 extends over 13 amino acids. Losses at the gene ends were 10 bases for V and 5 bases for J; bases not matched to a gene: 4. Per the germline V gene, CDR1 is SNHLY and CDR2 is FYNNEI. The CDR3 coding sequence is TGTGCCAACCAGGGACAGGGGAATGAAAAACTGTTTTTT. This codes for CANQGQGNEKLFF.

This sequence joins TRBV18 and TRBJ1-2, with 7 nucleotides matching TRBD1. V lost 2 bases and J lost 6; bases outside the gene matches: 6. Germline assignment: CDR1 KGHSH and CDR2 LQKENI. CDR3 length equals 14 residues. The CDR3 loop reads CASSPSRTGDGYTF. The CDR3 DNA follows: TGTGCCAGCTCACCATCCAGGACAGGAGATGGCTACACCTTC.

The V gene is TRBV27, the J gene TRBJ1-2; 7 bases agree with TRBD1. V lost 4 bases to trimming and J lost 8 bases; unmatched junction nucleotides: 13. Germline V gives CDR1 MNHEY, CDR2 SMNVEV (reference sequence). This CDR3 is 15 amino acids long. In nucleotides, the CDR3 is TGTGCCAGCAGTTCGCAGGGGGTGCAGGGCTGGGGCTACACCTTC. Its translation is CASSSQGVQGWGYTF.

The J gene is TRBJ2-7, the V gene TRBV30; the D gene is possibly TRBD1 (6 bases). The CDR3 sequence is 15 residues long. Germline CDR1 GTSNPN, CDR2 SVGIG (reference sequence). Between the trimmed V and J ends, which lost 3 bases and 3 bases, there was a span of 18 bases. The CDR3 loop reads CAWRAGTSGFYEQYF. The DNA for the CDR3 is TGTGCCTGGAGGGCCGGGACAAGCGGCTTCTACGAGCAGTACTTC.

The chain uses TRBV7-2 and TRBJ2-3, with D unclear. Germline lookup yields CDR1 SGHTA and CDR2 FQGNSA. This CDR3 has 15 residues. The ends were cut back, 1 base at V and 0 bases at J, with 8 bases in the middle. CDR3 loop: CASSLGWASTDTQYF. CDR3 sequence (DNA): TGTGCCAGCAGCTTAGGATGGGCGAGCACAGATACGCAGTATTTT.

This sequence joins TRBV7-9 and TRBJ2-3; maybe TRBD1 (6 bases). The CDR3 contains 16 residues. From germline, CDR1 is SEHNR and CDR2 FQNEAQ (reference sequence). The V gene lost 5 bases and the J gene lost 0 bases, with 15 bases spanning the gap. The CDR3 region is CASSRTGTTSTDTQYF. Written as DNA, the CDR3 is TGTGCCAGCAGCAGAACCGGGACAACAAGCACAGATACGCAGTATTTT.

This chain links TRBV7-3 with TRBJ2-2; TRBD2 aligns across 7 bases. The V segment lost 2 bases and the J segment 4 bases; nucleotides outside the gene matches: 13. Per germline, CDR1 SGHTA and CDR2 FQGTGA. The CDR3 runs to 18 residues. The CDR3 nucleotides are TGTGCCAGCAGCTTAGCGGGAGAGGTCGGGGGTGGCACCGGGGAGCTGTTTTTT. This codes for CASSLAGEVGGGTGELFF.

V is TRBV2 and J is TRBJ2-3; 12 nucleotides agree with TRBD2. CDR3 length: 15 residues. The trim removed 8 bases at V and 4 bases at J, leaving 7 bases unmatched. From germline, CDR1 is SNHLY and CDR2 FYNNEI. CDR3 in amino acids: CASGGLAGPPDTQYF. The CDR3 DNA reads as TGTGCCAGCGGGGGACTAGCGGGTCCACCAGATACGCAGTATTTT. Full variable domain (outside the CDR3, taken from reference TRBV2 and TRBJ2-3): EPEVTQTPSHQVTQMGQEVILRCVPISNHLYFYWYRQILGQKVEFLVSFYNNEISEKSEIFDDQFSVERPDGSNFTLKIRSTKLEDSAMYFCASGGLAGPPDTQYFGPGTRLTVL.

The chain employs TRBV24-1 and TRBJ2-1; unclear D gene. V lost 1 base and J 9 bases, leaving 6 bases between the germline ends. Germline values: CDR1 KGHDR, CDR2 SFDVKD. The CDR3 extends over 12 amino acids. As DNA, the CDR3 is TGTGCCACCAGTGATTTCGGTGGTGAGCAGTTCTTC. Translating gives CATSDFGGEQFF.

The chain joins TRBV3-1 (or the pseudogene TRBV3-2) to TRBJ1-1; unclear D gene. The CDR3 covers 12 residues. Trimming removed 8 bases from V and 7 bases from J, with 14 bases in between. The germline gives CDR1 LGHDT, CDR2 YNNKEL (reference sequence). The CDR3 region is CASARGRSEAFF. DNA for the CDR3: TGTGCCAGCGCCAGAGGGAGGAGTGAAGCTTTCTTT.

The gene calls are TRBV2 and TRBJ1-3; no clear D. Germline lookup yields CDR1 SNHLY and CDR2 FYNNEI. V was shortened by 6 bases and J by 4 bases, with 10 bases between the two germline ends. CDR3 length: 13 amino acids. CDR3 nucleotides: TGTGCCAGCAGAGGAAGCCCGGGAAACACCATATATTTT. It translates to CASRGSPGNTIYF.

The chain carries TRBV19 and TRBJ1-2, with a tentative D call TRBD1 (6 bases). Germline CDR1 reads LNHDA; CDR2 reads SQIVND (reference sequence). V lost 1 base to trimming and J lost 7 bases, with 16 bases between them. The CDR3 covers 15 residues. The CDR3 loop reads CASSIGPGVVSGYTF. The CDR3 DNA is TGTGCCAGTAGTATAGGACCAGGGGTTGTAAGTGGCTACACCTTC.

This chain uses TRBV12-3 or TRBV12-4 with TRBJ1-1; maybe TRBD1 (6 bases). Between the trimmed V and J ends, which lost 11 bases and 4 bases, there was a span of 14 bases. This CDR3 spans 12 amino acids. This chain's CDR3 is CAVRGRSTEAFF. The CDR3 coding sequence is TGTGCCGTCAGGGGTCGGAGCACTGAAGCTTTCTTT.

This sequence joins TRBV21-1 and TRBJ1-2; the table's D call of TRBD1 was not tested on the DNA. TRBV21-1 is a documented pseudogene. The CDR3 runs to 15 residues. The CDR3 DNA reads as TGTGCCAGCAGCCACCCCAGGGCCATTAACTATGGCTACACCTTC. Protein product: CASSHPRAINYGYTF.

The chain joins TRBV19 to TRBJ1-4; 7 bases are shared with TRBD1. This CDR3 has 17 amino acids. Germline V lookup: CDR1 LNHDA, CDR2 SQIVND (reference sequence). V dropped 6 bases and J dropped 8; count of bases not matched to a gene: 18. CDR3 nucleotide sequence: TGTGCCAGTAGGCGAAGACAGGGAAGTTTGTCGGGAGAAAAACTGTTTTTT. It encodes CASRRRQGSLSGEKLFF. Combining the CDR3 with reference TRBV19 and TRBJ1-4 gives the whole variable domain DGGITQSPKYLFRKEGQNVTLSCEQNLNHDAMYWYRQDPGQGLRLIYYSQIVNDFQKGDIAEGYSVSREKKESFPLTVTSAQKNPTAFYLCASRRRQGSLSGEKLFFGSGTQLSVL.